A selection of T cell receptor beta chains follows, all from one sample in a study of neurological immune-mediated disorders. Via MiXCR, TCRdb re-called the 5' RACE reads, giving one row per CDR3 protein. The sample carries about 39,000 distinct CDR3 sequences, just under 7.5% recorded once. The material sequenced was CD4+ T cells from blood. Receptors were obtained from a middle-aged man in good health. Both conserved end residues are part of each CDR3. The order of the fields is D gene, V gene, clone size, J gene, CDR3 protein, CDR3 DNA. A D gene is named only where the DNA matches it firmly. Clone size is not always given. Where it is, it says once, few, many or a class for expanded clones.

TRBD1	TRBV4-1	many	TRBJ1-4	CASSQAGTGGNEKLFF	TGCGCCAGCAGCCAGGCCGGGACAGGGGGGAATGAAAAACTGTTTTTT
TRBD1	TRBV18	-	TRBJ1-3	CASSHEGQGGNTIYF	TGTGCCAGCTCACACGAGGGACAGGGAGGAAACACCATATATTTT
TRBD1	TRBV7-2	many	TRBJ2-6	CASTHRGSGANVLTF	TGTGCCAGCACCCACAGGGGATCTGGGGCCAACGTCCTGACTTTC
-	TRBV14	many	TRBJ2-7	CASSQDIGAEQYF	TGTGCCAGCAGCCAAGATATCGGGGCCGAGCAGTACTTC
TRBD1	TRBV5-1	many	TRBJ2-1	CASSMMTGSGEQFF	TGCGCCAGCAGCATGATGACAGGGTCCGGTGAGCAGTTCTTC
-	TRBV29-1	many	TRBJ1-3	CSVAQVENTIYF	TGCAGCGTTGCACAGGTCGAAAACACCATATATTTT
-	TRBV29-1	many	TRBJ1-1	CSVERQVTNTEAFF	TGCAGCGTTGAAAGACAGGTGACGAACACTGAAGCTTTCTTT
TRBD2	TRBV7-2	many	TRBJ2-1	CASSSLAGGGANEQFF	TGTGCCAGCAGCTCCTTAGCGGGAGGGGGGGCGAATGAGCAGTTCTTC
-	TRBV7-8	many	TRBJ2-7	CASSLAVHEQYF	TGTGCCAGCAGCTTAGCAGTCCACGAGCAGTACTTC
-	TRBV12-3/TRBV12-4	few	TRBJ1-2	CASSLGSGNYGYTF	TGTGCCAGCAGTTTAGGCAGTGGGAACTATGGCTACACCTTC
-	TRBV20-1	many	TRBJ2-3	CSARDLRGRARPPTDTQYF	TGCAGTGCTAGAGATCTTAGGGGGAGGGCTCGCCCGCCCACAGATACGCAGTATTTT
-	TRBV11-2	-	TRBJ2-7	CASSLGVDYEQYF	TGTGCCAGCAGCTTAGGGGTAGACTACGAGCAGTACTTC
-	TRBV6-1	many	TRBJ2-1	CASCQLGSYNEQFF	TGTGCCTCCTGCCAACTAGGTTCCTACAATGAGCAGTTCTTC
TRBD2	TRBV24-1	many	TRBJ2-1	CATSDSGLAGIHEQFF	TGTGCCACCAGTGATTCGGGACTAGCGGGAATCCATGAGCAGTTCTTC
TRBD1	TRBV20-1	many	TRBJ1-3	CSASPWDRGLAGNTIYF	TGCAGTGCTAGCCCCTGGGACAGGGGGCTTGCTGGAAACACCATATATTTT
-	TRBV6-5	many	TRBJ1-1	CASQEYTEAFF	TGTGCCAGCCAGGAGTACACTGAAGCTTTCTTT
-	TRBV28	many	TRBJ2-1	CASFSIVGNEQFF	TGTGCCAGCTTCTCGATAGTTGGAAATGAGCAGTTCTTC
TRBD1	TRBV7-9	many	TRBJ2-3	CASSTLLGGRTDTQYF	TGTGCCAGCAGCACGCTCTTAGGGGGCCGCACAGATACGCAGTATTTT
-	TRBV14	many	TRBJ2-5	CASSQYQTQYF	TGTGCCAGCAGCCAATACCAGACCCAGTACTTC
-	TRBV7-2	many	TRBJ2-7	CASSRRVGTYEQYF	TGTGCCAGCTCGCGGAGAGTGGGTACCTACGAGCAGTACTTC
-	TRBV5-1	many	TRBJ2-3	CASRPDHPRDTQYF	TGCGCCAGCAGACCGGACCACCCACGAGATACGCAGTATTTT
TRBD1	TRBV6-5	many	TRBJ2-7	CASSNDRGRYEQYF	TGTGCCAGCAGCAATGACAGGGGGAGGTACGAGCAGTACTTC
-	TRBV6-2/TRBV6-3	many	TRBJ2-1	CASSWGLSSYNEQFF	TGTGCCAGCAGTTGGGGGCTTAGCTCCTACAATGAGCAGTTCTTC
-	TRBV7-2	many	TRBJ2-6	CASKRSGVAGANVLTF	TGTGCCAGCAAAAGGTCAGGAGTTGCAGGGGCCAACGTCCTGACTTTC
-	TRBV7-8	many	TRBJ2-7	CASSHHGISYEQYF	TGTGCCAGCAGCCACCATGGGATTTCCTACGAGCAGTACTTC
TRBD2	TRBV20-1	many	TRBJ2-2	CSARAPSGLTGELFF	TGCAGTGCTAGAGCGCCTAGCGGGTTGACCGGGGAGCTGTTTTTT
-	TRBV5-1	many	TRBJ2-2	CASSLGYTGELFF	TGCGCCAGCAGCTTGGGGTACACCGGGGAGCTGTTTTTT
-	TRBV20-1	many	TRBJ2-7	CSARVGRHEQYF	TGCAGTGCTAGGGTCGGGCGGCACGAGCAGTACTTC
-	TRBV7-2	many	TRBJ2-3	CASSGVSVTDTQYF	TGTGCCAGCAGTGGGGTTTCCGTTACAGATACGCAGTATTTT
-	TRBV5-1	many	TRBJ1-5	CASSLNGVGEPQHF	TGCGCCAGCAGCTTGAATGGGGTCGGGGAACCCCAGCATTTT
TRBD2	TRBV7-8	-	TRBJ2-2	CASSSLTSGTTGELFF	TGTGCCAGCAGCTCACTAACTAGCGGGACCACCGGGGAGCTGTTTTTT
-	TRBV12-3/TRBV12-4	many	TRBJ1-5	CASSTGQEQPQHF	TGTGCCAGCAGTACAGGGCAGGAACAGCCCCAGCATTTT
-	TRBV30	-	TRBJ2-2	CAWSRGQLNTGELFF	TGTGCCTGGAGTCGAGGACAGCTAAACACCGGGGAGCTGTTTTTT
TRBD2	TRBV7-6	many	TRBJ2-2	CASSLVRPSGSPGTGELFF	TGTGCCAGCAGCTTAGTTCGGCCTAGCGGGAGCCCTGGCACCGGGGAGCTGTTTTTT
TRBD2	TRBV5-1	many	TRBJ2-3	CASSSTLAGHTDTQYF	TGCGCCAGCAGCTCAACACTAGCGGGGCACACAGATACGCAGTATTTT
-	TRBV6-1	many	TRBJ2-5	CASSVLQETQYF	TGTGCCAGCAGTGTTCTACAAGAGACCCAGTACTTC
-	TRBV29-1	many	TRBJ2-5	CSVAPQETQYF	TGCAGCGTTGCGCCCCAAGAGACCCAGTACTTC
-	TRBV7-8	many	TRBJ2-7	CASSHIASGGAEQYF	TGTGCCAGCAGCCATATAGCCTCAGGGGGGGCCGAGCAGTACTTC
-	TRBV5-5	-	TRBJ1-1	CASSWGGLGTEAFF	TGTGCCAGCAGCTGGGGCGGTTTAGGGACTGAAGCTTTCTTT
-	TRBV7-2	many	TRBJ1-5	CASSPARGGVQPQHF	TGTGCCAGCAGCCCGGCGAGGGGGGGGGTTCAGCCCCAGCATTTT
TRBD2	TRBV12-3/TRBV12-4	many	TRBJ2-2	CASSPSGDTGELFF	TGTGCCAGCAGTCCCAGCGGGGACACCGGGGAGCTGTTTTTT
-	TRBV18	many	TRBJ2-7	CASSPPRLRQNSYEQYF	TGTGCCAGCTCACCACCACGACTCAGACAGAACTCCTACGAGCAGTACTTC
TRBD2	TRBV7-9	few	TRBJ2-1	CASSRTSGSRDEQFF	TGTGCCAGCAGCAGAACTAGCGGGAGTAGGGATGAGCAGTTCTTC
TRBD1	TRBV12-3/TRBV12-4	many	TRBJ1-2	CATSPQGDYGYTF	TGTGCCACCTCTCCCCAGGGGGACTATGGCTACACCTTC
TRBD2	TRBV20-1	-	TRBJ2-7	CSATGTSGTNEQYF	TGCAGTGCTACCGGGACTAGCGGGACAAACGAGCAGTACTTC
TRBD1	TRBV7-9	many	TRBJ1-1	CASSLQGGDTEAFF	TGTGCCAGCAGCTTACAGGGGGGGGACACTGAAGCTTTCTTT
TRBD2	TRBV2	many	TRBJ2-7	CAGRLAGERQYF	TGTGCTGGTCGACTAGCGGGAGAAAGGCAGTACTTC
-	TRBV7-8	many	TRBJ2-7	CASSLNPGTRGRGEQYF	TGTGCCAGCAGCTTAAACCCCGGGACAAGGGGCCGCGGGGAGCAGTACTTC
-	TRBV29-1	many	TRBJ2-1	CSVAPSAHNEQFF	TGCAGCGTTGCTCCTAGCGCCCACAATGAGCAGTTCTTC
-	TRBV12-3/TRBV12-4	many	TRBJ2-1	CASSRTSYNEQFF	TGTGCCAGCAGTCGGACCTCCTACAATGAGCAGTTCTTC